This T cell receptor beta chain is from a study of T cell changes during pregnancy in multiple sclerosis. V gave up 0 bases and J gave up 4 bases; unmatched junction bases: 7. Per the germline V gene, CDR1 is SEHNR and CDR2 is FQNEAQ (reference sequence). This CDR3 has 16 residues. Libraries were prepared by immunoSEQ multiplex PCR; TCRdb keeps only in-frame clonotypes and omits some of them. The table shows about 39,000 clones, with around four fifths occurring only once. This sequence was found in a female donor with multiple sclerosis, enrolled in a pregnancy study. The V call is TRBV7-9, the J call TRBJ2-7, with 9 bases lining up with TRBD2. The sample was CD4+ T cells from peripheral blood mononuclear cells, taken before pregnancy. CDR3 region: CASSLAGSGGSYEQYF. The CDR3 coding sequence is TGTGCCAGCAGCTTAGCTGGTAGCGGGGGCTCGTACGAGCAGTACTTC.